These 19 T cell receptor beta chains were all obtained from the same sample, sequenced in a study of T cell responses to AZD1222 COVID-19 vaccine. Clones were read by immunoSEQ multiplex PCR, and TCRdb kept only the in-frame ones, dropping some. The repertoire holds about 90,000 clones, with over 75% as singletons. The specimen comprised peripheral blood, sampled 28 days after the second AZD1222 dose. The receptors were sampled from an adult who received the AZD1222 COVID-19 vaccine.

This clone has only one observation. The chain joins TRBV5-4 to TRBJ2-7; D unclear. There are 13 residues in the CDR3. Trimming took off 0 bases at V and 2 bases at J, with 6 bases between the two ends. Germline-derived CDR1 and CDR2 are SGHNT and YYREEE (reference sequence). CDR3 residues: CASSLVSTYEQYF. CDR3 coding DNA: TGTGCCAGCAGCTTGGTCAGTACCTACGAGCAGTACTTC.

The chain employs TRBV7-2 and TRBJ2-1, with D maybe TRBD1 (6 bases). Germline V gene data show CDR1 as SGHTA and CDR2 as FQGNSA. The CDR3 is 13 amino acids. The germline V and J ends were trimmed by 1 base and 9 bases, with 10 bases remaining between them. This chain's CDR3 is CASSLGQDREQFF. The CDR3 coding sequence is TGTGCCAGCAGCTTAGGACAGGATCGTGAGCAGTTCTTC.

The rearrangement joins TRBV11-1 to TRBJ2-2; TRBD1 is a possible D gene (6 bases). The CDR3 is 16 amino acids. Trimming pared 5 bases from V and 5 bases from J, leaving 18 bases between. Germline-derived CDR1 and CDR2 are SGHAT and FQDESV (reference sequence). The CDR3 DNA is TGTGCCAGCAGCGCGCTCGGGACACGGCTTACCGGGGAGCTGTTTTTT. Its translation is CASSALGTRLTGELFF.

The rearrangement uses TRBV19 and TRBJ1-2; 8 bases align to TRBD1. CDR1 LNHDA and CDR2 SQIVND come from the germline V gene (reference sequence). The CDR3 extends over 16 amino acids. The junction had 11 bases not matched to a gene; V was cut back by 4 bases and J by 4 bases. CDR3 residues: CASSKNPGQAGYGYTF. As DNA, the CDR3 is TGTGCCAGTAGTAAAAACCCGGGACAGGCGGGCTATGGCTACACCTTC.

The rearrangement links TRBV5-4 to TRBJ2-7, with 7 bases fitting TRBD1. This CDR3 region has 15 residues. J was trimmed by 5 bases and V by 5 bases; bases with no gene match: 13. CDR1 and CDR2 from the germline V gene are SGHNT and YYREEE (reference sequence). This CDR3 is CASSRRQGRVNEQYF. The DNA of the CDR3 is TGTGCCAGCAGTCGACGACAGGGTAGAGTGAACGAGCAGTACTTC. The full variable domain, rest sourced from reference TRBV5-4 and TRBJ2-7, is ETGVTQSPTHLIKTRGQQVTLRCSSQSGHNTVSWYQQALGQGPQFIFQYYREEENGRGNFPPRFSGLQFPNYSSELNVNALELDDSALYLCASSRRQGRVNEQYFGPGTRLTVT.

This sequence joins TRBV20-1 and TRBJ2-7; D may correspond to TRBD1 or TRBD2 (5 bases each). There are 13 residues in the CDR3. Trimming removed 3 bases from V and 3 bases from J, with 12 bases in between. CDR1 and CDR2 from the germline V gene are DFQATT and SNEGSKA (reference sequence). CDR3 sequence reads: CSASPGAGYEQYF. The CDR3 nucleotides read TGCAGTGCTAGTCCCGGGGCGGGCTACGAGCAGTACTTC.

This clone was seen a single time. The gene calls are TRBV10-3 and TRBJ1-2, with D possibly being TRBD1 (6 bases). CDR3 length equals 16 residues. Trimming left V 3 bases short and J 0 bases short, with 14 bases between. The germline gives CDR1 ENHRY, CDR2 SYGVKD. CDR3 coding DNA: TGTGCCATCAGTGAAGGGAGGGGGGGAGCTAACTATGGCTACACCTTC. The encoded protein is CAISEGRGGANYGYTF.

This chain links TRBV7-9 with TRBJ2-2; 9 positions agree with TRBD2. This CDR3 spans 14 amino acids. Germline V gives CDR1 SEHNR, CDR2 FQNEAQ (reference sequence). In nucleotides, the CDR3 is TGTGCACAGCGGGAGGACCTAAACACCGGGGAGCTGTTTTTT. Protein: CAQREDLNTGELFF.

This sequence joins TRBV5-1 and TRBJ2-7, with D possibly matching TRBD1 (6 bases). V was trimmed by 0 bases and J by 3 bases, leaving 10 bases between them. The CDR3 totals 14 residues. Germline V lookup: CDR1 SGHRS, CDR2 YFSETQ. For the CDR3, the DNA is TGCGCCAGCAGCTTGGGACAGGAGATCTACGAGCAGTACTTC. Translated, it gives CASSLGQEIYEQYF.

The chain links TRBV20-1 to TRBJ2-5, with unresolved D. CDR3 size: 11 residues. Germline loops: CDR1 DFQATT, CDR2 SNEGSKA (reference sequence). The V and J ends lost 6 bases and 3 bases respectively, with 8 bases between them. CDR3 sequence: CSATAEETQYF. In nucleotides, the CDR3 is TGCAGTGCCACTGCCGAAGAGACCCAGTACTTC.

The V gene is TRBV5-1, the J gene TRBJ2-3, with D maybe TRBD1 (6 bases). Per germline, CDR1 SGHRS and CDR2 YFSETQ. Trimming shortened V by 3 bases and J by 10 bases, and 21 bases separated the two germline ends. CDR3 length equals 15 residues. CDR3 in DNA: TGCGCCAGCAGCTCTTTACAAATTACAGGGACGTCGCAGTATTTT. It specifies CASSSLQITGTSQYF.

The genes are TRBV7-2 and TRBJ1-2, with 9 bases aligning to TRBD1. The germline CDR1 and CDR2 sequences are SGHTA and FQGNSA. This CDR3 contains 15 residues. The trim removed 6 bases at V and 5 bases at J, leaving 10 bases unmatched. The CDR3, as DNA: TGTGCCAGCAGTTTGACCCGGGACAGGGAGTATGGCTACACCTTC. Residues: CASSLTRDREYGYTF.

The rearrangement links TRBV18 to TRBJ1-3, with D possibly TRBD1 on 5 matching bases. The CDR3 is 15 amino acids. Germline-derived CDR1 and CDR2 are KGHSH and LQKENI. Trimming took 3 bases from V and 4 from J, leaving 13 bases between them. CDR3 in DNA: TGTGCCAGCTCACCCTCGAGACAGTACGGAAACACCATATATTTT. This sequence encodes CASSPSRQYGNTIYF.

This clone came up once. The V call is TRBV19, the J call TRBJ2-7; TRBD2 aligns across 7 bases. The germline gives CDR1 LNHDA, CDR2 SQIVND (reference sequence). The V and J ends lost 10 bases and 4 bases, in that order; junction bases with no gene match: 10. This CDR3 is 13 amino acids long. CDR3 coding DNA: TGTGCCACCCGAGTAGCGGGTCGATACGAGCAGTACTTC. Its translation: CATRVAGRYEQYF.

The gene calls are TRBV7-8 and TRBJ1-5; D unclear. The CDR3 has 13 residues. The V and J ends lost 2 bases and 1 base respectively, with 3 bases between them. Germline CDR1 SGHVS, CDR2 FQNEAQ. The CDR3 loop is CASSLNSNQPQHF. CDR3 nucleotides: TGTGCCAGCAGCTTAAACAGCAATCAGCCCCAGCATTTT.

The rearrangement joins TRBV5-1 to TRBJ2-7, with TRBD1 matching 10 bases. The CDR3 is 14 amino acids. J lost 6 bases, V lost 4 bases, and 7 bases had no gene match. Germline lookup yields CDR1 SGHRS and CDR2 YFSETQ. This CDR3 reads CASSKGQGVGEQYF. DNA of the CDR3: TGCGCCAGCAGCAAAGGACAGGGGGTTGGCGAGCAGTACTTC.

V usage is TRBV5-1 and J usage is TRBJ2-1; D is ambiguous. The germline V and J ends were trimmed by 0 bases and 0 bases, with 10 bases remaining between them. The germline V gene has CDR1 SGHRS and CDR2 YFSETQ. The CDR3 totals 16 residues. CDR3 coding DNA: TGCGCCAGCAGCTTGGCGGGCAGCTACTCCTACAATGAGCAGTTCTTC. Its protein is CASSLAGSYSYNEQFF.

This chain links TRBV18 with TRBJ2-1, with TRBD2 matching over 10 bases. Germline CDR1 reads KGHSH; CDR2 reads LQKENI. The V segment lost 3 bases and the J segment 7 bases; nucleotides outside the gene matches: 12. The CDR3 sequence is 17 residues long. In DNA form, the CDR3 reads TGTGCCAGCTCACCTTCCGTTCCCAGCGGGGGGGCAAATGAGCAGTTCTTC. Its translation: CASSPSVPSGGANEQFF.

Points on this clone: The same CDR3 is also encoded by other DNA sequences in this sample. This chain connects TRBV5-1 to TRBJ2-7; the D is unclear. The CDR3 sequence is 14 residues long. Trimming removed 0 bases at V and 1 base at J, with 8 bases between. The germline CDR1 and CDR2 sequences are SGHRS and YFSETQ. The chain's CDR3 is CASSLDIGSYEQYF. The DNA for the CDR3 is TGCGCCAGCAGCTTGGACATAGGGTCCTACGAGCAGTACTTC.